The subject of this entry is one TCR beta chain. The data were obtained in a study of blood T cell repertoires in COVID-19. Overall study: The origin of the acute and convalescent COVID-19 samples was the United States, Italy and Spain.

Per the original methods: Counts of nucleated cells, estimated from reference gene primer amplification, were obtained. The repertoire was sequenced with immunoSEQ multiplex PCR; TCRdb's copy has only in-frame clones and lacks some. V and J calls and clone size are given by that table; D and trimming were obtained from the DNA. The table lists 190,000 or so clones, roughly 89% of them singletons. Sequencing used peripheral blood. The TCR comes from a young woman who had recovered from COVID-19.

The CDR3: CAISESRGTVNTEAFF. CDR3 in DNA: TGTGCCATCAGTGAGTCGAGGGGGACGGTGAACACTGAAGCTTTCTTT. V and J are TRBV10-3 and TRBJ1-1; tentative D call: TRBD1 (6 bases). Looked up from germline, CDR1 is ENHRY and CDR2 is SYGVKD. This CDR3 contains 16 residues. V lost 0 bases to trimming and J lost 0 bases, with 11 bases between them.